This TCR beta chain is drawn from a study of CD8 T cells in ankylosing spondylitis. Trimming removed 3 bases from V and 8 bases from J; junction bases left unmatched: 6. Germline V CDR1 and CDR2: SGDLS, YYNGEE. The CDR3 consists of 14 residues. Overall study findings and caveats: A motif in TCR beta, a set of roughly eight highly homologous variants, appeared characteristic of ankylosing spondylitis blood.

Quantitative molecular-barcoded 5'-RACE generated the TCR beta libraries. MiXCR was run by TCRdb on the 5' RACE reads, yielding one entry per CDR3 protein. Among 40,000 or so distinct CDR3 sequences listed, 3% were seen once. This clonotype was detected ten times or more. What it binds is not known. The TCR originated in a male donor with ankylosing spondylitis or in good health (not recorded which). The chain employs TRBV9 and TRBJ2-1, with 9 positions matching TRBD1. The sample was blood, either unsorted or a sorted T cell fraction (not recorded which). The CDR3 reads CASSGRQGVYEQFF. The CDR3, as DNA: TGTGCCAGCAGCGGGCGACAGGGGGTTTATGAGCAGTTCTTC.